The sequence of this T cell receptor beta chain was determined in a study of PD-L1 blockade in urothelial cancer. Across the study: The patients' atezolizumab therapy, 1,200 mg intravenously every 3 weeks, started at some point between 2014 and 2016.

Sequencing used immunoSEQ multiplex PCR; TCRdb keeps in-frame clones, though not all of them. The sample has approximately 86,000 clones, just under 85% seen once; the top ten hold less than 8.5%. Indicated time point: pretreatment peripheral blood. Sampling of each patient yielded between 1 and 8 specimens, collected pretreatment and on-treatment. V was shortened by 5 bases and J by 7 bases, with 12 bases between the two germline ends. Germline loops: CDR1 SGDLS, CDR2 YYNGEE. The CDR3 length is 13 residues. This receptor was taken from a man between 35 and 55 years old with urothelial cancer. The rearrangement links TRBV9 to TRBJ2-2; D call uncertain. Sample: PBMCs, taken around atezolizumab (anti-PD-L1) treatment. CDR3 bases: TGTGCCAGCAGTCTTACTACGGTCGGGGAGCTGTTTTTT. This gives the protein CASSLTTVGELFF.